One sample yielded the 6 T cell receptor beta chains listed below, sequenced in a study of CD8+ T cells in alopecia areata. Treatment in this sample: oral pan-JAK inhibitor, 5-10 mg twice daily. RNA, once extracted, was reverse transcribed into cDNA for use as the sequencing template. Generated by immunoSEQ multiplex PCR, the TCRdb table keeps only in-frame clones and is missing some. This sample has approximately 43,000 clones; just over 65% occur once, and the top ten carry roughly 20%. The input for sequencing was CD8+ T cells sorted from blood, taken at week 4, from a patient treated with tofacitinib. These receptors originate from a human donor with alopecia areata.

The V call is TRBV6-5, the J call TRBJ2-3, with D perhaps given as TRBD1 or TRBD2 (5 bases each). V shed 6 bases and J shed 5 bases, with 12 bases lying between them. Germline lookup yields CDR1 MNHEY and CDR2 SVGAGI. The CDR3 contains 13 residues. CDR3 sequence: CASRGTLVDTQYF. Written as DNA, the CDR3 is TGTGCCAGCAGAGGGACCCTGGTAGATACGCAGTATTTT.

CDR3 region: CASSLVRREAAFF. CDR3 nucleotides: TGTGCCAGCAGCTTAGTACGGAGAGAAGCGGCTTTCTTT. V and J are TRBV11-1 and TRBJ1-1, with D unclear. Trimming stripped 1 base from V and 11 bases from J, with 14 bases between. CDR1 and CDR2 from the germline V gene are SGHAT and FQDESV (reference sequence). The CDR3 spans 13 residues.

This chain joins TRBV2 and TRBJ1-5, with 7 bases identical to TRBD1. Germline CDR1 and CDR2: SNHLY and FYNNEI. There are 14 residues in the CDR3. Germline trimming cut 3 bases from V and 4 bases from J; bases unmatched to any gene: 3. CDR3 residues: CASSEWGQNQPQHF. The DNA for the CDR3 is TGTGCCAGCAGTGAGTGGGGACAGAATCAGCCCCAGCATTTT.

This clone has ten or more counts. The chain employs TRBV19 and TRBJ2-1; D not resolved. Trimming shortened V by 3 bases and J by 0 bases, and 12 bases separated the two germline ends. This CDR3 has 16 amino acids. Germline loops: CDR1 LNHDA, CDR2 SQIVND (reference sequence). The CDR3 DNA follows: TGTGCCAGTAGTATGGCCGGGCGGAGCTCCTACAATGAGCAGTTCTTC. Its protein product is CASSMAGRSSYNEQFF.

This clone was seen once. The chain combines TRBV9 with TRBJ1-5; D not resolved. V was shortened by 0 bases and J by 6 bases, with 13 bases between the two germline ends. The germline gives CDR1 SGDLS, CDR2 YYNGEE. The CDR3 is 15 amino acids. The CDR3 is CASSVDGQSFQPQHF. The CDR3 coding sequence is TGTGCCAGCAGCGTAGACGGGCAGTCCTTTCAGCCCCAGCATTTT. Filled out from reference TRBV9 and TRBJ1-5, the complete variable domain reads DSGVTQTPKHLITATGQRVTLRCSPRSGDLSVYWYQQSLDQGLQFLIQYYNGEERAKGNILERFSAQQFPDLHSELNLSSLELGDSALYFCASSVDGQSFQPQHFGDGTRLSIL.

The DNA of the CDR3 is TGTGCCAGCAGCGTAGGAGGCGCGGGGGGCATCACAGATACGCAGTATTTT. Its translation is CASSVGGAGGITDTQYF. The V gene is TRBV9, the J gene TRBJ2-3; TRBD2 matches 8 bases. The CDR3 consists of 17 residues. V dropped 0 bases and J dropped 2; count of bases not matched to a gene: 8. Germline CDR1 SGDLS, CDR2 YYNGEE.